This T cell receptor beta chain was sequenced in a study of STAT3 mutations in large granular lymphocyte leukemia (dated by TCRdb to the late 2010s). Regarding the research as a whole: Roughly half of the T-LGLL patients who were sequenced longitudinally carried canonical activating STAT3 mutations. For each patient, sequencing was performed at an average of approximately 4 time points, with a range of 2 to 8 samplings. Serial deep sequencing of TCRbeta CDR3 and STAT3 was performed in patients with T-cell large granular lymphocyte leukemia to reconstruct clonal hierarchy and dynamics. From an initial cohort of roughly 210 LGL patients, about 17 representative T-LGLL cases were picked for longitudinal TCRbeta and STAT3 sequencing. As controls within the study, a couple of patients with natural killer LGL leukemia were also sequenced longitudinally. Over half of the T-LGLL patients were given one or more immunosuppressive therapy regimens, and less than 45% of those treated had a hematologic response. Here is what the overall study found, with its caveats: In several patients, dominant TCR clone burden exceeded STAT3 mutant burden, suggesting STAT3 mutation arose secondarily within a pre-expanded clone. Because codominant clonotypes persisted in some patients, a small but highly pathogenic clone may have been missed. Because no samples were available when a clone first appeared, clonal expansion had to be inferred from samplings taken at other points. All T-LGLL patients had at least one immunodominant TCRbeta clonotype, and roughly half had multiple immunodominant subclonotypes. In about 30% of the 18 patients, TCR clonotype switching occurred after therapy, and every newly emerging clone was STAT3 wild type. Linking therapy response to changes in TCR clonal burden was complicated by variable intervals between samplings and by differing treatment regimens.

The same DNA, extracted from blood mononuclear cells, served for both TCR sequencing and STAT3 sequencing. TCRbeta libraries were sequenced on an Illumina MiSeq, and an average of around 41,000 productive templates per sample was obtained. TCRbeta CDR3 libraries were generated with the immunoSEQ assay using multiplex PCR amplification. The authors processed their data as follows. Repertoire diversity was calculated as previously defined, with values near 0 taken to indicate extremely monoclonal samples. Not all clones reach the TCRdb copy of this immuneACCESS table, which keeps in-frame sequences only. Checked studies attribute under half of the gap to unresolved V genes and leave the rest unexplained. V, J and clone size are taken as reported in that table, and D and trimming were inferred from the DNA itself. Present in this sample are some 30,000 clones, 65% to 80% of which were seen just once. The biggest ten clones account for 30% of the sample.

Unmatched junction bases come to 12, with V trimmed by 7 bases and J by 2 bases. Per the germline V gene, MGHRA is the CDR1 and YSYEKL is the CDR2. The CDR3 contains 16 residues, cysteine and phenylalanine counted. The kept DNA is CDR3 alone, 48 bases in frame from the first base. Comments on this clone: The antigen it recognizes is unknown. It has no much larger one-base neighbor in the sample; base qualities were not kept.

This TCR derives from a woman in her forties or fifties with T-cell large granular lymphocyte leukemia. Some clones in this sample may be carry-over from other donors' samples. The age is the age at diagnosis. The source material was peripheral blood mononuclear cells. Here the chain combines TRBV4-1 and TRBJ2-5, and 8 bases in between align with TRBD2. The CDR3: CASIVAASGQQETQYF. The DNA sequence is TGCGCCAGCATAGTCGCGGCTAGCGGGCAACAAGAGACCCAGTACTTC.